One and the same sample provided the 30 T cell receptor beta chains below, sequenced in a study of neurological immune-mediated disorders. MiXCR, applied by TCRdb to the 5' RACE reads, yields one record per CDR3 protein. The table has around 83,000 distinct CDR3 sequences, around 14% seen once. Specimen: PBMCs. These receptors came from a woman aged 50 to 60 in good health.

This clonotype occurred many times. The V gene is TRBV10-3, the J gene TRBJ2-4, with D unclear. The CDR3 loop spans 13 amino acids. With 0 bases removed from V and 4 bases from J, the gap between germline ends came to 4 bases. CDR1 is ENHRY, CDR2 SYGVKD, per germline. CDR3 sequence (DNA): TGTGCCATCAGTGAGTCAGGGAAAAACATTCAGTACTTC. Amino acid sequence: CAISESGKNIQYF.

This clonotype was counted ten times or more. The chain has TRBV18 and TRBJ1-1; tentative D call: TRBD1 (5 bases). The CDR3 totals 12 residues. Trimming stripped 4 bases from V and 11 bases from J, with 14 bases between. Per germline, CDR1 KGHSH and CDR2 LQKENI. The chain's CDR3 is CASSRDSQLAFF. The DNA for the CDR3 is TGTGCCAGCTCACGCGACAGCCAGCTCGCTTTCTTT.

Comment on this clonotype: Sequence at one end of the junction differs from germline and may be a read error. V usage is TRBV5-1 and J usage is TRBJ2-7, with 7 nucleotides matching TRBD1. Germline loops: CDR1 SGHRS, CDR2 YFSETQ. This CDR3 is built from 13 residues. This chain's CDR3 is CASSVGTAYEQYF. The CDR3 DNA reads TGTGCCAGCAGCGTAGGGACAGCCTACGAGCAGTACTTC. The full variable domain, with the rest looked up from reference TRBV5-1 and TRBJ2-7, is KAGVTQTPRYLIKTRGQQVTLSCSPISGHRSVSWYQQTPGQGLQFLFEYFSETQRNKGNFPGRFSGRQFSNSRSEMNVSTLELGDSALYLCASSVGTAYEQYFGPGTRLTVT.

As for this clonotype: A much larger clone is a single base away; this may be a read error. The rearrangement joins TRBV5-1 to TRBJ2-1; D may be TRBD2 (5 bases). This CDR3 has 17 amino acids. Germline V CDR1 and CDR2: SGHRS, YFSETQ. V dropped 0 bases and J dropped 3 bases, with 16 bases sitting between them. The CDR3 reads CASSLGASRSFYNEQFF. For the CDR3, the DNA is TGCGCCAGCAGCTTGGGGGCTAGCCGGAGTTTCTACAATGAGCAGTTCTTC.

This clonotype was counted ten times or more. The chain carries TRBV5-1 and TRBJ2-5; possibly TRBD1 for D (5 bases). The germline gives CDR1 SGHRS, CDR2 YFSETQ. V was pared by 0 bases and J by 2 bases, with 14 bases between. The CDR3 has 16 amino acids. The CDR3 DNA sequence: TGCGCCAGCAGCTTGGGACAGACGGTGATGCAAGAGACCCAGTACTTC. It encodes CASSLGQTVMQETQYF.

This clonotype was counted ten times or more. The chain combines TRBV10-3 with TRBJ2-5; possibly TRBD1 for D (5 bases). The V gene's germline CDR1 is ENHRY and CDR2 SYGVKD. The length of the CDR3 is 14 residues. Trimming took off 7 bases at V and 9 bases at J, with 21 bases between the two ends. This CDR3 reads CAINLLGALRAQYF. In nucleotides, the CDR3 is TGTGCCATCAACCTCCTAGGGGCCCTCCGGGCCCAGTACTTC.

This chain uses TRBV12-3 or TRBV12-4 with TRBJ2-1, with TRBD1 matching 9 bases. V shed 10 bases and J 10 bases; nucleotides not matched to a gene: 17. This CDR3 has 15 residues. The CDR3 DNA reads TGTGCCATCATCCTTAGGGGGACAGGGAGAGACGAGCAGTTCTTC. It specifies CAIILRGTGRDEQFF.

This clonotype has ten or more counts. V and J are TRBV11-2 and TRBJ1-1; 7 bases match TRBD1. The ends lost 5 bases at V and 3 bases at J; junction bases unmatched: 9. Germline CDR1 is SGHAT and CDR2 is FQNNGV. The CDR3 loop spans 15 amino acids. In DNA, the CDR3 is TGTGCCAGCAGCGTAGCCGCGACAGGGTACACTGAAGCTTTCTTT. It specifies CASSVAATGYTEAFF.

This clonotype was observed at least ten times. This sequence joins TRBV12-3 or TRBV12-4 and TRBJ2-1, with 9 bases that match TRBD2. This CDR3 is 13 amino acids long. V gave up 9 bases and J gave up 9 bases; unmatched junction bases: 9. The chain's CDR3 is CASESAGGREQFF. DNA of the CDR3: TGTGCCAGTGAGTCTGCGGGGGGGCGTGAGCAGTTCTTC.

This clonotype was counted ten times or more. The chain joins TRBV5-1 to TRBJ2-7, with 7 bases fitting TRBD2. Per the germline V gene, CDR1 is SGHRS and CDR2 is YFSETQ. V was pared by 5 bases and J by 3 bases, with 8 bases of the junction left unmatched. The CDR3 loop spans 14 amino acids. The CDR3 here is CASRDRRESYEQYF. Here the CDR3 DNA reads TGCGCCAGCAGGGATCGGCGGGAGAGCTACGAGCAGTACTTC. The variable domain in full, completed from reference TRBV5-1 and TRBJ2-7, reads KAGVTQTPRYLIKTRGQQVTLSCSPISGHRSVSWYQQTPGQGLQFLFEYFSETQRNKGNFPGRFSGRQFSNSRSEMNVSTLELGDSALYLCASRDRRESYEQYFGPGTRLTVT.

The sample holds many counts of this clonotype. This chain connects TRBV20-1 to TRBJ2-1, with a weak D call TRBD1 (5 bases). V lost 5 bases to trimming and J lost 4 bases, with 21 bases between them. Germline V lookup: CDR1 DFQATT, CDR2 SNEGSKA (reference sequence). The CDR3 sequence is 16 residues long. In DNA, the CDR3 is TGCAGTGCTCGACCGCGGAGTCAGGGTCGATACAATGAGCAGTTCTTC. The encoded protein is CSARPRSQGRYNEQFF.

This clonotype was counted ten times or more. This chain uses TRBV11-2 with TRBJ2-3; weak D call: TRBD2 (5 bases). This CDR3 comprises 16 residues. Trimming left V 5 bases short and J 2 bases short, with 17 bases between. The germline CDR1 and CDR2 sequences are SGHAT and FQNNGV. Here the CDR3 DNA reads TGTGCCAGCAGCCCTCTTGCTAGCTCGGACACAGATACGCAGTATTTT. Translating gives CASSPLASSDTDTQYF.

This clonotype was picked up a small number of times. The V call is TRBV6-4, the J call TRBJ1-5; the D is unclear. Trimming shortened V by 2 bases and J by 2 bases, and 13 bases separated the two germline ends. From germline, CDR1 is MRHNA and CDR2 SNTAGT. There are 16 residues in the CDR3. The CDR3 DNA reads TGTGCCAGCAGTGACCCCTCGAGGGAGGGCAATCAGCCCCAGCATTTT. Protein product: CASSDPSREGNQPQHF.

This clonotype was seen repeatedly, ten times or more. The chain combines TRBV5-1 with TRBJ2-1; a weak D match, TRBD1 (5 bases). V gave up 4 bases and J gave up 6 bases, with 11 bases separating them. Germline CDR1 reads SGHRS; CDR2 reads YFSETQ. The CDR3 consists of 13 residues. CDR3 in DNA: TGCGCCAGCAGCAAGGACAACAGCAATGAGCAGTTCTTC. This codes for CASSKDNSNEQFF.

In this sample, this clonotype turned up many times. The rearrangement uses TRBV7-8 and TRBJ2-3; 10 nucleotides align to TRBD2. Germline CDR1 and CDR2: SGHVS and FQNEAQ. V was pared by 2 bases and J by 0 bases, with 8 bases of the junction left unmatched. The CDR3 spans 18 residues. The CDR3 protein is CASSLLRAGGPSTDTQYF. The DNA of the CDR3 is TGTGCCAGCAGCTTACTGCGAGCGGGAGGGCCGAGCACAGATACGCAGTATTTT.

The table lists this clonotype with many counts. V gene TRBV5-1 combines with J gene TRBJ2-7, with TRBD1 matching over 10 bases. The J segment lost 5 bases and the V segment lost 0 bases, leaving 2 bases of the junction unmatched. Germline V gives CDR1 SGHRS, CDR2 YFSETQ. This CDR3 spans 14 amino acids. The CDR3 loop reads CASSLGQGAHEQYF. CDR3 nucleotide sequence: TGCGCCAGCAGCTTGGGACAGGGGGCTCACGAGCAGTACTTC.

A word on this clonotype: A read error is possible here, since a much larger clone lies one base away. The chain recombines TRBV2 with TRBJ1-5; a possible D gene is TRBD1 (5 bases). Per germline, CDR1 SNHLY and CDR2 FYNNEI. The CDR3 consists of 15 residues. CDR3 in DNA: TGTTCCAGCAGTGATTGGACATCGAGGGGTCAGCCCCAGCATTTT. Protein: CSSSDWTSRGQPQHF.

This clonotype was seen at least ten times. The gene calls are TRBV5-1 and TRBJ1-4; the match to TRBD1 covers 9 bases. The germline V gene has CDR1 SGHRS and CDR2 YFSETQ. J lost 8 bases, V lost 4 bases, and 6 bases had no gene match. The CDR3 spans 14 residues. CDR3 sequence (DNA): TGCGCCAGCAGCACCGGGACAGGGAGCGAAAAACTGTTTTTT. As protein: CASSTGTGSEKLFF.

This clonotype has a count of ten or more. The chain carries TRBV27 and TRBJ2-1; 12 nucleotides agree with TRBD2. Germline CDR1 reads MNHEY; CDR2 reads SMNVEV (reference sequence). Trimming at V came to 3 bases and at J to 5 bases, leaving 2 bases not matched to a gene. This CDR3 contains 15 residues. In DNA form, the CDR3 reads TGTGCCAGCAGTTTTCTAGCGGGGGGGCACAATGAGCAGTTCTTC. Amino acids: CASSFLAGGHNEQFF.

This clonotype was picked up many times. The rearrangement joins TRBV20-1 to TRBJ2-3; D perhaps matches TRBD2 (6 bases). The germline V and J ends were trimmed by 5 bases and 10 bases, with 28 bases remaining between them. Germline V gene data show CDR1 as DFQATT and CDR2 as SNEGSKA (reference sequence). The CDR3 extends over 16 amino acids. The CDR3 is CSALWRGSPHPRAQYF. CDR3 bases: TGCAGTGCTCTCTGGCGGGGAAGCCCCCACCCTCGGGCGCAGTATTTT.

This clonotype has ten or more counts. This chain joins TRBV5-1 and TRBJ2-5; 10 nucleotides agree with TRBD1. The CDR3 is 13 residues long. Germline assignment: CDR1 SGHRS and CDR2 YFSETQ. After removal of 5 bases from V and 5 bases from J, the junction contained 3 bases not matched to a gene. The CDR3 here is CASRGQGMETQYF. Written as DNA, the CDR3 is TGCGCCAGCAGGGGACAGGGGATGGAGACCCAGTACTTC. Complete variable domain (other parts from reference TRBV5-1 and TRBJ2-5): KAGVTQTPRYLIKTRGQQVTLSCSPISGHRSVSWYQQTPGQGLQFLFEYFSETQRNKGNFPGRFSGRQFSNSRSEMNVSTLELGDSALYLCASRGQGMETQYFGPGTRLLVL.

This clonotype was detected ten times or more. This sequence joins TRBV3-1 and TRBJ2-5; no clear D gene. This CDR3 comprises 13 residues. Germline lookup yields CDR1 LGHDT and CDR2 YNNKEL (reference sequence). The V gene lost 2 bases and the J gene lost 5 bases, with 9 bases spanning the gap. The CDR3 loop is CASSQSYGETQYF. The CDR3 DNA is TGTGCCAGCAGCCAATCCTACGGGGAGACCCAGTACTTC.

This clonotype occurred many times. The V call is TRBV5-1, the J call TRBJ1-1; D is undetermined. V lost 5 bases, J lost 2 bases, and 19 bases lay in between. CDR1 SGHRS and CDR2 YFSETQ come from the germline V gene. The CDR3 is made up of 16 amino acids. The CDR3 here is CASSHNMAQQNTEAFF. As DNA, the CDR3 is TGCGCCAGCAGTCACAACATGGCACAGCAAAACACTGAAGCTTTCTTT.

This clonotype was picked up many times. The chain has TRBV10-3 and TRBJ2-7, with TRBD1 identical over 7 bases. The CDR3 loop spans 14 amino acids. Germline CDR1 and CDR2: ENHRY and SYGVKD. J was trimmed by 2 bases and V by 5 bases; bases with no gene match: 6. CDR3 bases: TGTGCCATCAGTACCCAGGGGGTTGCCTACGAGCAGTACTTC. Its translation is CAISTQGVAYEQYF.

The sample holds many counts of this clonotype. V and J are TRBV12-3 or TRBV12-4 and TRBJ2-7; D unresolved. This CDR3 region has 14 residues. Trimming stripped 2 bases from V and 0 bases from J, with 8 bases between. The CDR3 protein is CASSLRRFSYEQYF. The CDR3 nucleotides are TGTGCCAGCAGTTTAAGACGATTCTCCTACGAGCAGTACTTC.

This clonotype was found many times. J is TRBJ2-2 and V is TRBV6-5; TRBD1 matches 7 bases. V trimming: 2 bases; J trimming: 0 bases; junction bases outside the gene matches: 6. CDR1 is MNHEY, CDR2 SVGAGI, per germline. The CDR3 extends over 17 amino acids. The CDR3, as DNA: TGTGCCAGCAGTTACAGGGGGCTAGCTACGAACACCGGGGAGCTGTTTTTT. Translated: CASSYRGLATNTGELFF.

There are many counts of this clonotype. The chain combines TRBV15 with TRBJ2-3, with a weak D call TRBD1 (5 bases). V shed 4 bases and J shed 1 base, with 15 bases lying between them. This CDR3 has 16 amino acids. Germline V gives CDR1 LNHNV, CDR2 YYDKDF (reference sequence). CDR3: CATSTSPARGTDTQYF. The CDR3, as DNA: TGTGCCACCAGCACTTCCCCGGCCAGGGGCACAGATACGCAGTATTTT.

In its sample, this clonotype was seen many times. This chain links TRBV7-2 with TRBJ2-5; D remains ambiguous. The V gene's germline CDR1 is SGHTA and CDR2 FQGNSA. V was shortened by 6 bases and J by 5 bases, with 10 bases between the two germline ends. The CDR3 length is 12 residues. The CDR3 spells CASSQGFETQYF. The DNA of the CDR3 is TGTGCCAGCAGTCAAGGGTTCGAGACCCAGTACTTC. Looking up the rest from reference TRBV7-2 and TRBJ2-5 gives the full variable domain: GAGVSQSPSNKVTEKGKDVELRCDPISGHTALYWYRQSLGQGLEFLIYFQGNSAPDKSGLPSDRFSAERTGGSVSTLTIQRTQQEDSAVYLCASSQGFETQYFGPGTRLLVL.

This clonotype was counted many times. This chain connects TRBV7-3 to TRBJ2-5; 9 nucleotides agree with TRBD2. This CDR3 has 17 residues. Germline CDR1 is SGHTA and CDR2 is FQGTGA. The V and J ends lost 6 bases and 2 bases, in that order; junction bases with no gene match: 13. The CDR3 nucleotides are TGTGCCAGCAGTCCTAAAGGGGCTAGCGGGGAACAAGAGACCCAGTACTTC. Amino acids: CASSPKGASGEQETQYF. Drawing the rest from reference TRBV7-3 and TRBJ2-5, the complete variable domain is GAGVSQTPSNKVTEKGKYVELRCDPISGHTALYWYRQSLGQGPEFLIYFQGTGAADDSGLPNDRFFAVRPEGSVSTLKIQRTERGDSAVYLCASSPKGASGEQETQYFGPGTRLLVL.

The V gene is TRBV20-1, the J gene TRBJ2-7, with unresolved D. The germline V gene encodes CDR1 DFQATT and CDR2 SNEGSKA (reference sequence). V was pared by 4 bases and J by 3 bases, with 13 bases between. The CDR3 runs to 13 residues. The CDR3: CSATSVRNYEQYF. The CDR3 nucleotides are TGCAGTGCTACGTCCGTCCGGAACTACGAGCAGTACTTC.